These 11 T cell receptor beta chains originate from one sample sequenced in a study of Graves' ophthalmopathy and Graves' hyperthyroidism. The sequenced template was RNA, covering the TCR beta CDR3 region. RT-PCR with HTBI primers came first, then second-round multiplex PCR. TCRdb re-called the multiplex PCR reads with MiXCR, one entry per CDR3 protein. The profile shows under 400,000 distinct CDR3 sequences, 17% of them singletons. Material for sequencing was peripheral blood. The receptors here all came from an adult man with Graves' ophthalmopathy.

This clonotype has a count of ten or more. The chain employs TRBV11-2 and TRBJ2-7; either TRBD1 or TRBD2 may supply D (7 bases each). Trimming shortened V by 4 bases and J by 5 bases, and 18 bases separated the two germline ends. Germline CDR1 reads SGHAT; CDR2 reads FQNNGV. The CDR3 is 15 amino acids. Here the CDR3 DNA reads TGTGCCAGCAGCTCACAGGGGCCTAGCGGCGACGAGCAGTACTTC. This encodes CASSSQGPSGDEQYF.

This clonotype has a count of ten or more. The missing conserved phenylalanine or tryptophan at the end of this CDR3 makes a read error likely. This chain links TRBV19 with TRBJ2-5; 10 bases match TRBD2. The CDR3 length is 15 residues. Per germline, CDR1 LNHDA and CDR2 SQIVND (reference sequence). The ends lost 3 bases at V and 3 bases at J; junction bases unmatched: 4. This CDR3 is CASSIGLAEKETQYL. As DNA, the CDR3 is TGTGCCAGTAGTATCGGACTAGCGGAAAAAGAGACCCAGTACCTC.

The genes are TRBV28 and TRBJ1-5; tentative D call: TRBD1 (6 bases). The germline V and J ends were trimmed by 7 bases and 8 bases, with 24 bases remaining between them. Germline CDR1 and CDR2: MDHEN and SYDVKM. The CDR3 sequence is 16 residues long. CDR3 sequence: CASTNGRSTGGEPQHF. DNA of the CDR3: TGTGCCAGCACCAACGGAAGGTCGACAGGAGGTGAGCCCCAGCATTTT.

The rearrangement uses TRBV6-5 and TRBJ2-7; D is possibly TRBD1 (6 bases). The CDR3 runs 17 residues. Germline V lookup: CDR1 MNHEY, CDR2 SVGAGI. Between the trimmed V and J ends, which lost 2 bases and 0 bases, there was a span of 17 bases. For the CDR3, the DNA is TGTGCCAGCAGTTACCGCAGGGGTAGGGTACTCTCCTACGAGCAGTACTTC. As protein: CASSYRRGRVLSYEQYF.

There are many counts of this clonotype. V and J are TRBV5-1 and TRBJ1-1, with D unclear. The CDR3 contains 14 residues. Germline-derived CDR1 and CDR2 are SGHRS and YFSETQ. The germline V and J ends were trimmed by 0 bases and 6 bases, with 12 bases remaining between them. The CDR3, as DNA: TGCGCCAGCAGCTTGGGAGGGCCAGGCCCTGAAGCTTTCTTT. This gives the protein CASSLGGPGPEAFF.

This clonotype was seen repeatedly, ten times or more. This sequence joins TRBV28 and TRBJ2-1; 10 bases align to TRBD2. Germline V gives CDR1 MDHEN, CDR2 SYDVKM. This CDR3 comprises 14 residues. V shed 11 bases, J shed 5 bases, and the junction held 9 bases outside the gene matches. The CDR3 region has the DNA TGTGCCGTCAAAACCCTAGCGGGAGACAATGAGCAGTTCTTC. As protein: CAVKTLAGDNEQFF.

This chain joins TRBV6-5 and TRBJ1-2, with D possibly matching TRBD1 (5 bases). The CDR3 covers 15 residues. Germline V lookup: CDR1 MNHEY, CDR2 SVGAGI. With 0 bases removed from V and 8 bases from J, the gap between germline ends came to 16 bases. The DNA for the CDR3 is TGTGCCAGCAGTTACTCCGGCAGGGCCCAGAGGGGCTACACCTTC. It specifies CASSYSGRAQRGYTF.

The V call is TRBV12-3 or TRBV12-4, the J call TRBJ1-1, with D tentatively TRBD1 (6 bases). Deletions cut 4 bases from V and 6 bases from J, with 12 bases between. This CDR3 has 13 residues. CDR3 sequence reads: CASSSGGRAEAFF. The CDR3 DNA follows: TGTGCCAGCAGTTCGGGGGGCCGAGCTGAAGCTTTCTTT.

V usage is TRBV7-3 and J usage is TRBJ2-7; D not certain. Germline values: CDR1 SGHTA, CDR2 FQGTGA. This CDR3 spans 13 amino acids. Trimming pared 2 bases from V and 3 bases from J, leaving 8 bases between. The CDR3 reads CASSLALLYEQYF. The CDR3 coding sequence is TGTGCCAGCAGCTTAGCGTTACTCTACGAGCAGTACTTC.

This clonotype was counted many times. The chain employs TRBV6-2 or TRBV6-3 and TRBJ1-1; no clear D. Deletions cut 7 bases from V and 0 bases from J, with 12 bases between. CDR1 MNHEY and CDR2 SVGEGT come from the germline V gene. This CDR3 has 14 residues. Here the CDR3 DNA reads TGTGCCAGCACCCCCAGTAAGATGAACACTGAAGCTTTCTTT. Its translation is CASTPSKMNTEAFF.

Turning to this clonotype: A much more abundant neighbour one base away suggests this may be a read error. This sequence joins TRBV25-1 and TRBJ2-7; D ambiguous. Germline V gene sequence: CDR1 MGHDK, CDR2 SYGVNS. This CDR3 spans 13 amino acids. V was cut by 4 bases and J by 2 bases, with 9 bases left in between. This CDR3 reads CASSVGPAYEQYF. Written as DNA, the CDR3 is TGTGCCAGCAGTGTGGGCCCTGCCTACGAGCAGTACTTC.